The 8 T cell receptor beta chains below were found in one sample sequenced in a study of response to subunit inactivated influenza vaccine listed by TCRdb under 2018. Library preparation used RT-PCR. The sequencer listed for this sample is Illumina HiSeq 2500. The public reads were reprocessed in TCRdb via fastp at Q25 and MiXCR, keeping in-frame beta chains. Each entry merges the rows of one CDR3 protein and shows their most common DNA and genes. The sample table contains more than 700,000 distinct CDR3 sequences; only one count was recorded for 21% of them. About a tenth of the sample is in the top ten clones. The material was PBMCs from blood, obtained around 5 days after vaccination. The receptors stem from a man aged 45-65 years who received an inactivated influenza vaccine. Donor details come from another sample of the same person, matched by shared clones.

This clonotype was observed a few times. The junction differs from germline at one of its ends, possibly a read error. The chain recombines TRBV7-7 with TRBJ2-5; D gene ambiguous. This CDR3 contains 13 residues. CDR1 is SSHAT, CDR2 FNYEAQ, per germline (reference sequence). CDR3 loop: CASSSLVLETQYF. The CDR3 nucleotides are TGTGCTAGCAGCTCTTTAGTGTTGGAGACCCAGTACTTC.

The V gene is TRBV28, the J gene TRBJ2-7, with a tentative D call TRBD1 (6 bases). Germline V lookup: CDR1 MDHEN, CDR2 SYDVKM. The CDR3 runs 14 residues. V was shortened by 7 bases and J by 2 bases, with 15 bases between the two germline ends. CDR3 nucleotide sequence: TGTGCCAGCACGCAAGGGCAGGGGACCTACGAGCAGTACTTC. It yields the protein CASTQGQGTYEQYF. Supplemented by reference TRBV28 and TRBJ2-7, the full variable domain reads DVKVTQSSRYLVKRTGEKVFLECVQDMDHENMFWYRQDPGLGLRLIYFSYDVKMKEKGDIPEGYSVSREKKERFSLILESASTNQTSMYLCASTQGQGTYEQYFGPGTRLTVT.

As DNA, the CDR3 is TGTGCCAGCAGCTTGTTTCCGGGGTATCCCATTCAGCCCCAGCATTTT. Its protein is CASSLFPGYPIQPQHF. The chain joins TRBV5-5 to TRBJ1-5; no clear D. Germline V gene lookup returns CDR1 SGHKS and CDR2 YYEKEE (reference sequence). The germline V and J ends were trimmed by 1 base and 6 bases, with 17 bases remaining between them. The CDR3 consists of 16 residues.

The J gene is TRBJ1-5, the V gene TRBV10-3; D gene uncertain. The CDR3 sequence is 14 residues long. Per the germline V gene, CDR1 is ENHRY and CDR2 is SYGVKD. Trimming took 2 bases from V and 11 from J, leaving 16 bases between them. CDR3 sequence (DNA): TGTGCCATCAGTGAGCCCAACGTCGGTAAGTCCCAGCATTTT. Its protein product is CAISEPNVGKSQHF.

This clonotype came up a few times. V and J are TRBV29-1 and TRBJ2-7; D gene unclear. The CDR3 contains 13 residues. From germline, CDR1 is SQVTM and CDR2 ANQGSEA. V was shortened by 1 base and J by 4 bases, with 11 bases between the two germline ends. CDR3 DNA sequence: TGCAGCGTTGAAGGTCCCCCCCCTTACGAGCAGTACTTC. Encoded protein: CSVEGPPPYEQYF.

This clonotype appeared many times. The gene calls are TRBV12-3 or TRBV12-4 and TRBJ1-1; D gene ambiguous. CDR3 length: 13 residues. The V end was cut by 1 base, the J end by 4 bases, with 7 bases between. In DNA form, the CDR3 reads TGTGCCAGCAGTTTAGGGTCGGGCACTGAAGCTTTCTTT. Its protein is CASSLGSGTEAFF.

A few counts support this clonotype. The rearrangement uses TRBV4-2 and TRBJ2-1; 12 nucleotides align to TRBD1. The J segment lost 9 bases and the V segment lost 4 bases, leaving 7 bases of the junction unmatched. The CDR3 is made up of 15 amino acids. Per germline, CDR1 LGHNA and CDR2 YNFKEQ. The CDR3: CASSRRGQGAIEQFF. In DNA form, the CDR3 reads TGTGCCAGCAGCCGTAGGGGACAGGGGGCGATTGAGCAGTTCTTC.

The chain combines TRBV29-1 with TRBJ2-7, with TRBD1 matching over 7 bases. The CDR3 has 13 residues. Per the germline V gene, CDR1 is SQVTM and CDR2 is ANQGSEA. With 4 bases clipped from V and 4 bases from J, the junction kept 7 bases outside the gene matches. CDR3 sequence: CSVAWDRSYEQYF. The CDR3 coding sequence is TGCAGCGTTGCGTGGGACAGAAGTTACGAGCAGTACTTC.